The entry that follows covers one TCR beta chain sequence. This clonotype was seen many times. Its antigen target is currently unknown. Per-base quality was not reported, and no clone a single base away is much larger than it. Receptors were amplified or captured by multiplex PCR. The data were produced on an Illumina HiSeq 4000. CDR3 regions were amplified by Arm-PCR with iRepertoire HTBI primers to construct TCR beta libraries. PCR products were gel purified before sequencing. The published analysis was carried out like this. Across samples, about 64 TRBV and 13 to 15 TRBJ segments were identified and used for gene usage analysis of CDR3 amino acid clonotypes. COPE and FqMerger were used to merge the filtered high-quality paired reads into contigs. BLAST was used to align contigs to IMGT TRBV, TRBD and TRBJ reference genes, and CDR3 was defined according to IMGT. Any clonotype with a frequency above 0.1% was classified as a highly expanded clone. Shannon entropy served as the measure of repertoire diversity, while the Gini coefficient captured V-J evenness. A clonotype was considered public if more than one individual shared it. Through fastp at Q25 and MiXCR, TCRdb rebuilt clones from the public reads, retaining in-frame beta chains. Entries are consolidated by CDR3 protein sequence, retaining the most common genes and DNA. The V and J calls and clone size are TCRdb's, not the authors'. The sample data list about 400,000 distinct CDR3 sequences, and around 15% of these were observed just once. The top ten clones comprise around a fifth of the sample.

V and J lose 0 bases and 0 bases, and a span of 10 bases separates them. The CDR3 covers 15 residues, taking in both the cysteine and the phenylalanine. CDR3 DNA is the only sequence kept; it has 45 bases, read in frame from the first base. Via the germline V gene, CDR1 is SGHDT and CDR2 YYEEEE. This record comes from a study of regulatory T cells in long-lasting Graves disease listed by TCRdb under 2021. Background on the whole study: In the newly diagnosed Graves' disease group, patients had been taking antithyroid drugs for less than 3 months. A total of roughly 35 samples underwent TCR sequencing: around 13 from persistent and roughly 20 from newly diagnosed Graves' disease patients. The study was conducted in China and was registered as a clinical trial. Persistent Graves' disease patients were compared with newly diagnosed Graves' disease patients by peripheral blood TCR sequencing and RNA sequencing.

Interpreted using the paper, the time point label stands for: newly diagnosed GD, antithyroid drugs for less than 3 months. RNA was extracted from PBMCs in TRIzol for both TCR sequencing and RNA sequencing. Graves' disease was diagnosed according to American Thyroid Association guidelines. The patients came from an endocrinology department in Xi'an, China. Each patient gave approximately 9.7 milliliters of peripheral blood, collected in an EDTA anticoagulant tube. Ficoll Paque Plus density gradient separation was used to isolate PBMCs, and no further T cell sorting was done. RNA quality was checked with an Agilent 2100 Bioanalyzer and agarose gel, and concentration with a NanoDrop 2000. What the work shows at the level of the full study, not this receptor alone: The small sample size was acknowledged by the authors as a limitation that may reduce accuracy. Only the TCR beta chain was sequenced and analyzed. Compared with newly diagnosed patients, patients with persistent Graves' disease had lower TCR Shannon entropy and fewer highly expanded clones, which suggests clonal expansion. Persistent patients shared more public clonotypes among themselves (roughly 2,700) than newly diagnosed patients did (approximately 970). TRBV28, TRBJ1-2 and TRBJ2-5 were preferentially used in persistent disease, while TRBV20-1 and TRBJ2-1 were favored in newly diagnosed disease. Only peripheral blood was studied, because thyroid tissue, the primary lesion, was inaccessible.

The sample here was peripheral blood mononuclear cells (PBMCs), taken at new diagnosis, from a patient treated with antithyroid drugs. The sequence joins TRBV5-6 to TRBJ2-7, with TRBD2 perhaps the D gene, on 5 matching bases. The clonotype was recovered from a female donor with Graves disease. The nucleotides are TGTGCCAGCAGCTTGGCCGGAGGCCGCTCCTACGAGCAGTACTTC. Its translation reads: CASSLAGGRSYEQYF.